These T cell receptor beta chains were read from a single sample in a study of T-cell reconstitution after alpha-beta-depleted transplantation in children. MiXCR, run by TCRdb on the PCR reads, gives a single entry per CDR3 protein. The repertoire holds around 450,000 distinct CDR3 sequences, with over 9.5% as singletons. Sequenced here: PBMCs, sampled before TCRalphabeta/CD19-depleted stem cell transplant. The receptors were sampled from a child aged 2-15 years with inherited bone marrow failure, due to receive a stem cell transplant. The conserved cysteine and the conserved F or W are not part of the CDR3 here. Some rows mark clone size as missing; the rest say once, few, many or name a class of expanded clone.

length	size	V	J	CDR3
13	few	TRBV5-6	TRBJ1-4	ASSQIRGSNEKMF
15	many	TRBV20-1	TRBJ2-1	SARPPSGRALYNEQF
16	many	TRBV4-3	TRBJ2-2	ASSQEVAGRGLIGELF
15	many	TRBV27	TRBJ1-2	ASSSTPGGLINYGYT
15	many	TRBV4-2	TRBJ2-1	ASSQDASGGRYNEQF
13	NA	TRBV18	TRBJ1-6	ASSPAGQPNSPLH
13	many	TRBV6-5	TRBJ2-3	ASSHTEGYSDTQY
13	NA	TRBV10-1	TRBJ2-1	ASSELAGDDNEQF
12	many	TRBV4-3	TRBJ2-7	ASSQDRTHYEQY
13	few	TRBV11-2	TRBJ2-7	ASSLKRGADYEQY
19	many	TRBV12-3/TRBV12-4	TRBJ2-1	ASSLGQFGTSGIGSYNEQF
15	many	TRBV4-2	TRBJ2-6	ASSQDGRQPGANVLT
15	many	TRBV5-5	TRBJ1-2	ASSLRIRDTYNYGYT
14	few	TRBV1	TRBJ1-3	TSSQDSGRPGNTIY